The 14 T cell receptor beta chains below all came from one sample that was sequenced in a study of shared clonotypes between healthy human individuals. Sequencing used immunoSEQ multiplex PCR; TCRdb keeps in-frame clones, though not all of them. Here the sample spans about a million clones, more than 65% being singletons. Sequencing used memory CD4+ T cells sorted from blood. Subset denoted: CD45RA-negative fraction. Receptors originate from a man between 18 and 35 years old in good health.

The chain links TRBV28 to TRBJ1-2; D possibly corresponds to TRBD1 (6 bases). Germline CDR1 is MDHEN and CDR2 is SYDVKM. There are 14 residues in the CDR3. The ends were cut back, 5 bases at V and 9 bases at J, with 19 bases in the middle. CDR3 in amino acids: CASSTIEGERSYTF. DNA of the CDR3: TGTGCCAGCAGTACTATCGAGGGGGAGAGGAGCTACACCTTC.

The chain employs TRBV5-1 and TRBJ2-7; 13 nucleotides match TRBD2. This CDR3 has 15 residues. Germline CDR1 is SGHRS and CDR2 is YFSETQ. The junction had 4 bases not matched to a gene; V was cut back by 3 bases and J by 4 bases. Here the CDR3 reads CASSSGLAGLYEQYF. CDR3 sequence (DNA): TGCGCCAGCAGCTCGGGACTAGCGGGATTGTACGAGCAGTACTTC.

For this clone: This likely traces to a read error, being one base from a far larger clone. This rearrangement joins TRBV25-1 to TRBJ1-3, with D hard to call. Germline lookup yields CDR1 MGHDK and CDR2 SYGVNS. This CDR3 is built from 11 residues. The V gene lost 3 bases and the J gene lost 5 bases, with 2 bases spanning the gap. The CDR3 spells CASSDRNTIYF. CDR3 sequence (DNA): TGTGCCAGCAGTGACCGAAACACCATATATTTT.

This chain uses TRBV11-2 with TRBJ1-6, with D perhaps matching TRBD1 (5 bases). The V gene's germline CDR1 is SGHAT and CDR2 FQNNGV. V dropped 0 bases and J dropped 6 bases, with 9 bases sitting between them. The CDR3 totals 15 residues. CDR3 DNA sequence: TGTGCCAGCAGCTTAGAGCAGGGACTTAATTCACCCCTCCACTTT. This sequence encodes CASSLEQGLNSPLHF.

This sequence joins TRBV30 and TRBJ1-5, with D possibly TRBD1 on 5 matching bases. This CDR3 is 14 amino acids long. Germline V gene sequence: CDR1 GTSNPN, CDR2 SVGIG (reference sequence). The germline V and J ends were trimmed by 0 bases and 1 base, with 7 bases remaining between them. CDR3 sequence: CAWSVGTSNQPQHF. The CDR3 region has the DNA TGTGCCTGGAGTGTAGGGACCAGCAATCAGCCCCAGCATTTT.

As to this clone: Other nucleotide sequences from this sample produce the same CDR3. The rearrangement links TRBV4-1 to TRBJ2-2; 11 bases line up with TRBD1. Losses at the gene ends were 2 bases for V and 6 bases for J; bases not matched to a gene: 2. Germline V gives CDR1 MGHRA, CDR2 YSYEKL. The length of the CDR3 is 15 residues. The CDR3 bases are TGCGCCAGCAGCCAAAGGGACAGGGGGGCCGGGGAGCTGTTTTTT. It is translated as CASSQRDRGAGELFF.

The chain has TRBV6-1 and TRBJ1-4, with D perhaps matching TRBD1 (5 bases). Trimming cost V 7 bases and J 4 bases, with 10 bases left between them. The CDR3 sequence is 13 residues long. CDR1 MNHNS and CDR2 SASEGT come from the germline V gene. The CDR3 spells CASTLTVNEKLFF. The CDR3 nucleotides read TGTGCCAGCACCCTGACAGTTAATGAAAAACTGTTTTTT.

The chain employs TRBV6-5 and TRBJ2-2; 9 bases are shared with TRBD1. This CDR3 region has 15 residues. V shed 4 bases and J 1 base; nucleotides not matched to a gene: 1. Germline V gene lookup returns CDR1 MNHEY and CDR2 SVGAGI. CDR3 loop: CASSLGQGNTGELFF. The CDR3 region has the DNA TGTGCCAGCAGTTTGGGACAGGGGAACACCGGGGAGCTGTTTTTT.

For the CDR3, the DNA is TGTGCCAGCAGTTACTCGACAGGGGTCAACGAGCAGTACTTC. Its translation: CASSYSTGVNEQYF. This chain links TRBV6-6 with TRBJ2-7; 8 bases match TRBD1. V shed 0 bases and J 5 bases; nucleotides not matched to a gene: 3. The V gene's germline CDR1 is MNHNY and CDR2 SVGAGI (reference sequence). The CDR3 consists of 14 residues.

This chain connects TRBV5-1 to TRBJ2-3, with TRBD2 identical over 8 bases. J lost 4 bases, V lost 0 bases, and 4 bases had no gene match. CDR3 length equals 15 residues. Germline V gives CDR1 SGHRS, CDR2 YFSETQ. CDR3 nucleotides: TGCGCCAGCAGCTTGGCACGGGAGGGTCCAGATACGCAGTATTTT. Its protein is CASSLAREGPDTQYF.

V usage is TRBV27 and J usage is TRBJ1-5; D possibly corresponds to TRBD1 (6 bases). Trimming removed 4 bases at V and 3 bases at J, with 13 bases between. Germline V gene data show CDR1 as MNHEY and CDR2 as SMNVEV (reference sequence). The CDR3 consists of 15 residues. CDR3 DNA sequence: TGTGCCAGCAGTTCCCTGGACAGACCCAATCAGCCCCAGCATTTT. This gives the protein CASSSLDRPNQPQHF.

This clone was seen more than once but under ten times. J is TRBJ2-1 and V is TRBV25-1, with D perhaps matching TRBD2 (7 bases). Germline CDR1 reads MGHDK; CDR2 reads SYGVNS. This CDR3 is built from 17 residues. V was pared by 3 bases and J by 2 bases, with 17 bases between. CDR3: CASSETSAGAAYNEQFF. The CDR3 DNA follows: TGTGCCAGCAGTGAGACATCGGCGGGGGCCGCCTACAATGAGCAGTTCTTC.

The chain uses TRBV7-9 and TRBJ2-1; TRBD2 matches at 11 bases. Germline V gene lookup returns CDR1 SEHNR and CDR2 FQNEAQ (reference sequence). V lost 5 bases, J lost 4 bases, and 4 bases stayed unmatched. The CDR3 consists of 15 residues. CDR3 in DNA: TGTGCCAGCAGCGTCACTAGCGGGGGATACAATGAGCAGTTCTTC. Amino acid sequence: CASSVTSGGYNEQFF.

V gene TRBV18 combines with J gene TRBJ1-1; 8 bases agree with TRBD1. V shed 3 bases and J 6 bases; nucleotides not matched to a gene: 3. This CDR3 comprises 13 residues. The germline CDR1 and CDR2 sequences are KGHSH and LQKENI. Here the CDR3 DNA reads TGTGCCAGCTCACCTACACAGGGGGCTGAAGCTTTCTTT. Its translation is CASSPTQGAEAFF.